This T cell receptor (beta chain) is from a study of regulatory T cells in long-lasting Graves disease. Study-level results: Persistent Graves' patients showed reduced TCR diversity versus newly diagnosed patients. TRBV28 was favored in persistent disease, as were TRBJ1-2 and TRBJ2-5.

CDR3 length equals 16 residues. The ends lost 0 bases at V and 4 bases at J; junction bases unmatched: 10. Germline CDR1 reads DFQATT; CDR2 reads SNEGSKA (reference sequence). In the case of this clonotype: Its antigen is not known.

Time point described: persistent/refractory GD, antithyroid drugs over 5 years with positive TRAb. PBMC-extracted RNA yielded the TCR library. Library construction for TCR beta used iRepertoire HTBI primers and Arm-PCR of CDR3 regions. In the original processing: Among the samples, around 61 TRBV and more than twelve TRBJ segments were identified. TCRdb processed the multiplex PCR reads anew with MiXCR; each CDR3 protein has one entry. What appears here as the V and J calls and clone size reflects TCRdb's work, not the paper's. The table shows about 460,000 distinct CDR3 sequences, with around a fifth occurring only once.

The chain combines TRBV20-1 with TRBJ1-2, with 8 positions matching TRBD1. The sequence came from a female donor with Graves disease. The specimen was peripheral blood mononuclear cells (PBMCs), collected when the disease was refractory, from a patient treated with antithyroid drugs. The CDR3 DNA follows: TGCAGTGCTAGAGATTCGGATCCGGACAGGGTCTATGGCTACACCTTC. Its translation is CSARDSDPDRVYGYTF.